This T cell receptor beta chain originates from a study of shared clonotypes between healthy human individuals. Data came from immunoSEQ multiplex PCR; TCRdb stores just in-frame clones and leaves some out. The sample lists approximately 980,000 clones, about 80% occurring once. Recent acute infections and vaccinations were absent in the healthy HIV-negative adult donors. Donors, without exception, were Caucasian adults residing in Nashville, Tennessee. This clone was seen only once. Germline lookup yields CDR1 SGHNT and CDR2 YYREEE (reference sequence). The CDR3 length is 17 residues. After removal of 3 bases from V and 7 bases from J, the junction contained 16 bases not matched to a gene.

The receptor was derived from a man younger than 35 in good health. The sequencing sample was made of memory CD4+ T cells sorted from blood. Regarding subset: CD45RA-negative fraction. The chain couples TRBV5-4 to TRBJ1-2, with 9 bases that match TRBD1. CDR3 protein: CASSWGQGGDYGSGYTF. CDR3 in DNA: TGTGCCAGCAGCTGGGGACAGGGAGGGGACTATGGTAGTGGCTACACCTTC.